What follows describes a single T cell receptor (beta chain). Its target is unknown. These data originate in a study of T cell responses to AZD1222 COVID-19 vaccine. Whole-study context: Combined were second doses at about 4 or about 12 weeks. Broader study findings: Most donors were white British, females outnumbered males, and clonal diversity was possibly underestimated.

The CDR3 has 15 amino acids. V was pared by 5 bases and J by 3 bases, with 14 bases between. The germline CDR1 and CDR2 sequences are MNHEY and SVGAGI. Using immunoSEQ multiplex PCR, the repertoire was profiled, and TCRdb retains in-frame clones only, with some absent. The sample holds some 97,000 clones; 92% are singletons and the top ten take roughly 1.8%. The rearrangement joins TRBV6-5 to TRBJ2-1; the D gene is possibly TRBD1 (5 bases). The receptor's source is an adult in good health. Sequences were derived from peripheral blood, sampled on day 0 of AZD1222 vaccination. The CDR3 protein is CASSQQESYYNEQFF. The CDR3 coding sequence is TGTGCCAGCAGTCAACAGGAAAGCTACTACAATGAGCAGTTCTTC.